This T cell receptor (beta chain) was captured in a study of somatic mutations in cytotoxic T cells in rheumatoid arthritis. Overall study findings and caveats: Rheumatoid arthritis patients were compared with age-matched healthy controls, and their CD8+ T-cell clonality did not differ significantly.

The V gene's germline CDR1 is MDHEN and CDR2 SYDVKM. This CDR3 comprises 14 residues. V lost 4 bases, J lost 0 bases, and 10 bases lay in between. Purity of the CD4+ and CD8+ cells, isolated by positive magnetic bead selection, was checked by flow cytometry. Of note for this clone: Its cognate antigen is unknown.

Original methodology: Published virus-specific TCRB sequences were rarely matched by patient CD8+ clones larger than 1%. Repertoires were generated with immunoSEQ multiplex PCR, while TCRdb's copy carries only in-frame clones and drops some. V, J and clone size are those of that table, while D and trimming were read from the DNA. In the table there are under 11,000 clones, 75% to 85% of which are singletons. The chain uses TRBV28 and TRBJ2-7; weak D call: TRBD1 (5 bases). Sequenced material: CD8+ T cells sorted from blood. This clonotype originated in an adult with rheumatoid arthritis. The CDR3 is CASSSGRSSYEQYF. The CDR3 nucleotides are TGTGCCAGCAGTTCAGGGCGAAGCTCCTACGAGCAGTACTTC.